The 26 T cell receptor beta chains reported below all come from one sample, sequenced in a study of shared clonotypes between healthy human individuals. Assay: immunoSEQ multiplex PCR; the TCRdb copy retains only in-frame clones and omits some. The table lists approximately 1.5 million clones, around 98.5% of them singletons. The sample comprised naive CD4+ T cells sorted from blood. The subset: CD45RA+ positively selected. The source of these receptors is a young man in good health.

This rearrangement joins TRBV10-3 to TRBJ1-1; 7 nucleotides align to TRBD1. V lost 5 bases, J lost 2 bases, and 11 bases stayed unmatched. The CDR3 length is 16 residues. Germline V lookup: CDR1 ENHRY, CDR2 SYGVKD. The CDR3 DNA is TGTGCCATCAGTCAAGGGGCAGGGGGACGTAACACTGAAGCTTTCTTT. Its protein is CAISQGAGGRNTEAFF.

The CDR3 DNA is TGTGCCAGCAGTTTGGGACAGTTCAATCAGCCCCAGCATTTT. Translating gives CASSLGQFNQPQHF. V gene TRBV27 combines with J gene TRBJ1-5, with TRBD1 identical over 7 bases. Looked up from germline, CDR1 is MNHEY and CDR2 is SMNVEV (reference sequence). The CDR3 loop spans 14 amino acids. Unmatched junction bases numbered 2, after V lost 3 bases and J lost 3 bases.

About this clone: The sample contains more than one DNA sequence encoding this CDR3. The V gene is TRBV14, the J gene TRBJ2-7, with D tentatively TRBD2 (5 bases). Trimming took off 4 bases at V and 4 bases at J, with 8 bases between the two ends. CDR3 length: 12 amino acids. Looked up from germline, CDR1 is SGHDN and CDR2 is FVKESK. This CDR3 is CASSPTGYEQYF. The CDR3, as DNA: TGTGCCAGCAGCCCAACGGGGTACGAGCAGTACTTC.

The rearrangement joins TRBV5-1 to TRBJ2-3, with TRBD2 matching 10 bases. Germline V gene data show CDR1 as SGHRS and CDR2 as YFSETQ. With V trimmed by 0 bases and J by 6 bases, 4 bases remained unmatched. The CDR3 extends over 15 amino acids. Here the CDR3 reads CASSLVRTSGDTQYF. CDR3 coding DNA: TGCGCCAGCAGCTTGGTAAGGACTAGCGGCGATACGCAGTATTTT.

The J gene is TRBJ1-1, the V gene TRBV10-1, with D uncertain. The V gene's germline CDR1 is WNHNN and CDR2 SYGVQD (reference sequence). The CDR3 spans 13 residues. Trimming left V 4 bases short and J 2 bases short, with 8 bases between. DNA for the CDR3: TGCGCCAGCAGTGCTAAACCTAACACTGAAGCTTTCTTT. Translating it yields CASSAKPNTEAFF.

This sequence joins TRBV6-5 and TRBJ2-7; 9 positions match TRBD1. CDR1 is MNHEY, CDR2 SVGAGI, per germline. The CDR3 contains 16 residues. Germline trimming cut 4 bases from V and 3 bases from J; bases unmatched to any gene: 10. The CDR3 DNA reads TGTGCCAGCAGTTCCTACGCCCCGGGACAGGGCTACGAGCAGTACTTC. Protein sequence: CASSSYAPGQGYEQYF.

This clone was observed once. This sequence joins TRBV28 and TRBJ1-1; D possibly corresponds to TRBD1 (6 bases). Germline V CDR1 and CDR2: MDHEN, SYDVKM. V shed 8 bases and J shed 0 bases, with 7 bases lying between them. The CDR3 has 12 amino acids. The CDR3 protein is CASHRVNTEAFF. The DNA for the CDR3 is TGTGCCAGCCACAGGGTGAACACTGAAGCTTTCTTT.

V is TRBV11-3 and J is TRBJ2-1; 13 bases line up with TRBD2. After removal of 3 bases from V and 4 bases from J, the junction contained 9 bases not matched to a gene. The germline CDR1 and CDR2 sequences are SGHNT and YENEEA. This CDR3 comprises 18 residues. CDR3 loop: CASSFTRLAGGPYNEQFF. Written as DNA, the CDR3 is TGTGCCAGCAGCTTCACCCGACTAGCGGGAGGACCATACAATGAGCAGTTCTTC.

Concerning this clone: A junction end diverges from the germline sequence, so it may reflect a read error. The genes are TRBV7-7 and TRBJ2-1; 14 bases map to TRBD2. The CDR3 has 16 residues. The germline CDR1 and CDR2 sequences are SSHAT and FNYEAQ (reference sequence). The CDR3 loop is CASSRWTSGGHNEQFF. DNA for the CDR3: TGTGCTAGCAGCCGATGGACTAGCGGGGGGCACAATGAGCAGTTCTTC.

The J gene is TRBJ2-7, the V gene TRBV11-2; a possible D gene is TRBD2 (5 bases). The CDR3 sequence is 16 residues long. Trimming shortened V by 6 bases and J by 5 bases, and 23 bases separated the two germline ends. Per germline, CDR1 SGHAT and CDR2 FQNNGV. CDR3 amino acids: CASRSLPGTSKNEQYF. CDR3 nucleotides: TGTGCCAGCAGGTCGCTGCCGGGAACCTCTAAGAACGAGCAGTACTTC.

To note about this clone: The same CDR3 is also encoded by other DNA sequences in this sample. In DNA, the CDR3 is TGCGCCAGCAGTCCAGGGTTAAGGACAGATACGCAGTATTTT. This codes for CASSPGLRTDTQYF. The chain uses TRBV5-1 and TRBJ2-3; a possible D gene is TRBD1 (5 bases). Germline V gives CDR1 SGHRS, CDR2 YFSETQ. V lost 5 bases, J lost 3 bases, and 13 bases lay in between. The CDR3 covers 14 residues.

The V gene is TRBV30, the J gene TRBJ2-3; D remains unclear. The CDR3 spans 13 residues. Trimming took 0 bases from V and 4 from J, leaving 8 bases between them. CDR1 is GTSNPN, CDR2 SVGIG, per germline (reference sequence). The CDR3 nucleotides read TGTGCCTGGAGTGTAGCCATGGCAGATACGCAGTATTTT. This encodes CAWSVAMADTQYF.

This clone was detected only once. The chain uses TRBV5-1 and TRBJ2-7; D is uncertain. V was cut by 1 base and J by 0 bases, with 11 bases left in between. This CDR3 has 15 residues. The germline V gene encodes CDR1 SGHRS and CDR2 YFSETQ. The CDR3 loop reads CASSLLPGVSYEQYF. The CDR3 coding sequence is TGCGCCAGCAGCTTGTTGCCGGGTGTCTCCTACGAGCAGTACTTC. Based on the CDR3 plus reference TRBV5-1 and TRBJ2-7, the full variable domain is KAGVTQTPRYLIKTRGQQVTLSCSPISGHRSVSWYQQTPGQGLQFLFEYFSETQRNKGNFPGRFSGRQFSNSRSEMNVSTLELGDSALYLCASSLLPGVSYEQYFGPGTRLTVT.

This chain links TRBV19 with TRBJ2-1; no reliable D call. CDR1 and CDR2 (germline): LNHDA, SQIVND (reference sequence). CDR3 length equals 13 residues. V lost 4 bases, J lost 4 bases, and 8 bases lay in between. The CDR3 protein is CASSTLVYNEQFF. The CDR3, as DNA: TGTGCCAGTAGTACCCTAGTGTACAATGAGCAGTTCTTC.

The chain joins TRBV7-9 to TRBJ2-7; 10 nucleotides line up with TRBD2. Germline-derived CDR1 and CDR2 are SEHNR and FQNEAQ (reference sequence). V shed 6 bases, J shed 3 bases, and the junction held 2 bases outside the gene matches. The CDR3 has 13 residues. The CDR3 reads CASRGLAHYEQYF. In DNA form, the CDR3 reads TGTGCCAGCAGGGGACTAGCGCACTACGAGCAGTACTTC.

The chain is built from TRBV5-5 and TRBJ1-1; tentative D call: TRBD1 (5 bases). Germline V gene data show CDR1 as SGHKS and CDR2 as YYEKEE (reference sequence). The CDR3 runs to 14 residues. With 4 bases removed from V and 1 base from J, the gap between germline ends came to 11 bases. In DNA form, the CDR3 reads TGTGCCAGCAGCATAGACAGACCGAACACTGAAGCTTTCTTT. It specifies CASSIDRPNTEAFF.

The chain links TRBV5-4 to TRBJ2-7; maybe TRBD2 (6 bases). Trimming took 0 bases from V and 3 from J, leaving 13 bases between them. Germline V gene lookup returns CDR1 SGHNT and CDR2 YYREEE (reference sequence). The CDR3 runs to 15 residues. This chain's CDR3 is CASSLEPDYIYEQYF. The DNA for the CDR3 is TGTGCCAGCAGCTTGGAACCGGACTATATCTACGAGCAGTACTTC.

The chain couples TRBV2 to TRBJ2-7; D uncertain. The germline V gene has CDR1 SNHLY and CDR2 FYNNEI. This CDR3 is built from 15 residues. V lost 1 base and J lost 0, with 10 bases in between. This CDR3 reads CASSEEEVNSYEQYF. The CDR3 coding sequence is TGTGCCAGCAGTGAAGAGGAAGTTAACTCCTACGAGCAGTACTTC.

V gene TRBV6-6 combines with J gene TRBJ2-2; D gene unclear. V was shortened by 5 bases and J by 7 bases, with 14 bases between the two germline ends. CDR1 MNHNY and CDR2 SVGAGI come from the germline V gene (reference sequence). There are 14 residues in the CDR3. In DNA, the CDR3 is TGTGCCAGCAGTCTAATTAGCCTCTTCGGGGAGCTGTTTTTT. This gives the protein CASSLISLFGELFF.

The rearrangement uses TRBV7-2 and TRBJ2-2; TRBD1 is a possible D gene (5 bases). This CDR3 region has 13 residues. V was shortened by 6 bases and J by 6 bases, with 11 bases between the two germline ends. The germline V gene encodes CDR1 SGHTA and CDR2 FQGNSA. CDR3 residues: CASRSAGSGELFF. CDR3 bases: TGTGCCAGCAGATCAGCAGGGTCCGGGGAGCTGTTTTTT.

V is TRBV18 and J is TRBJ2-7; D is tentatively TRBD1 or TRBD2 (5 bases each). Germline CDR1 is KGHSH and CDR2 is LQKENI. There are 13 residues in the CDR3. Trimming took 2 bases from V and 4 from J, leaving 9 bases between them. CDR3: CASSPVEGYEQYF. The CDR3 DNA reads TGTGCCAGCTCACCAGTCGAGGGGTACGAGCAGTACTTC.

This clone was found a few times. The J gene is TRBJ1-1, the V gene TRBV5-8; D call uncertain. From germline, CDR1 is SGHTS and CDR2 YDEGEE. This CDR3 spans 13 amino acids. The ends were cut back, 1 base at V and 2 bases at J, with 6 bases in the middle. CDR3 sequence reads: CASSLLDNTEAFF. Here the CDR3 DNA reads TGTGCCAGCAGCTTGCTGGATAACACTGAAGCTTTCTTT.

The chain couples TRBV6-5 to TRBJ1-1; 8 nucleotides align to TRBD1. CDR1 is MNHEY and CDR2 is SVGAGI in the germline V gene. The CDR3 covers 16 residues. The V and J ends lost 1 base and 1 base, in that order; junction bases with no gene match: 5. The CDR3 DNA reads TGTGCCAGCAGTTACTGGACAGGGAGGGGGAACACTGAAGCTTTCTTT. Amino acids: CASSYWTGRGNTEAFF.

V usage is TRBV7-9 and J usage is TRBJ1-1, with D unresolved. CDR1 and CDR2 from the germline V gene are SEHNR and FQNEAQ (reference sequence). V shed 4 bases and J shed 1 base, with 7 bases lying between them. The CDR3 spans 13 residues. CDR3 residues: CASSYRGNTEAFF. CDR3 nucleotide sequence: TGTGCCAGCAGCTATCGGGGGAACACTGAAGCTTTCTTT.

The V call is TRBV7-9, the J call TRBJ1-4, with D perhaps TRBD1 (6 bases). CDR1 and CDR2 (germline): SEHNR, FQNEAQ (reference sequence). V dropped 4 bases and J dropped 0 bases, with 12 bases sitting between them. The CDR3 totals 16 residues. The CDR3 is CASSYVGGATNEKLFF. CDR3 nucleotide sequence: TGTGCCAGCAGCTACGTCGGGGGCGCAACTAATGAAAAACTGTTTTTT.

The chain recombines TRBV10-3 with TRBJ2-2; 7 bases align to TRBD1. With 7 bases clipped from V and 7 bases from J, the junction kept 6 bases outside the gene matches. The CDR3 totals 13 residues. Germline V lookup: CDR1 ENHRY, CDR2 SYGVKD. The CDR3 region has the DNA TGTGCCATCATGCAGGGGGTTGGCGGGGAGCTGTTTTTT. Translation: CAIMQGVGGELFF.